A single sample gave rise to the 30 T cell receptor beta chains below, sequenced in a study of cytomegalovirus exposure and HLA in healthy donors. Sequencing was performed with immunoSEQ multiplex PCR; in TCRdb, only in-frame clones are kept and a portion is missing. Found here are approximately 70,000 clones, roughly 94% of them singletons; the top ten hold roughly 3.2%. Material for sequencing was PBMCs. These receptors were collected from a woman aged 18 to 35 in good health and CMV-seropositive.

The chain joins TRBV5-5 to TRBJ2-7; 9 bases line up with TRBD2. This CDR3 has 16 amino acids. Germline-derived CDR1 and CDR2 are SGHKS and YYEKEE (reference sequence). V shed 5 bases, J shed 5 bases, and the junction held 14 bases outside the gene matches. CDR3 residues: CASSAVKVAGVNEQYF. In nucleotides, the CDR3 is TGTGCCAGCAGTGCGGTAAAGGTAGCGGGAGTAAACGAGCAGTACTTC.

In this sample, this clone turned up once. The chain joins TRBV4-2 to TRBJ1-5, with D perhaps matching TRBD1 (5 bases). Germline V gene lookup returns CDR1 LGHNA and CDR2 YNFKEQ. The length of the CDR3 is 18 residues. V lost 0 bases, J lost 0 bases, and 15 bases lay in between. CDR3 DNA sequence: TGTGCCAGCAGCCAAGATCCTCGGACATTGTATAGCAATCAGCCCCAGCATTTT. This gives the protein CASSQDPRTLYSNQPQHF.

This clone is a singleton in its sample. Sequence at one end of the junction differs from germline and may be a read error. The CDR3 region is CASNLMGLAGRYEQFF. CDR3 DNA: TGTGCCAGCAACTTAATGGGACTAGCGGGAAGGTATGAGCAGTTCTTC. The chain carries TRBV7-2 and TRBJ2-1, with 13 bases aligning to TRBD2. There are 16 residues in the CDR3. Germline lookup yields CDR1 SGHTA and CDR2 FQGNSA.

The rearrangement joins TRBV19 to TRBJ2-7; TRBD1 might be the D (6 bases). CDR1 and CDR2 from the germline V gene are LNHDA and SQIVND (reference sequence). Trimming left V 6 bases short and J 6 bases short, with 15 bases between. The CDR3 totals 13 residues. The CDR3 DNA sequence: TGTGCCAGTAGCACCCTCAGGGGACGCGAGCAGTACTTC. Its translation: CASSTLRGREQYF.

V and J are TRBV29-1 and TRBJ1-1; 10 nucleotides agree with TRBD1. The germline CDR1 and CDR2 sequences are SQVTM and ANQGSEA. The J segment lost 5 bases and the V segment lost 6 bases, leaving 3 bases of the junction unmatched. The CDR3 consists of 12 residues. CDR3 region: CSVDRGKTEAFF. CDR3 coding DNA: TGCAGCGTGGACAGGGGGAAAACTGAAGCTTTCTTT.

This chain links TRBV15 with TRBJ2-5; D is unclear. The CDR3 has 16 residues. Germline lookup yields CDR1 LNHNV and CDR2 YYDKDF (reference sequence). V was shortened by 0 bases and J by 5 bases, with 16 bases between the two germline ends. CDR3 amino acids: CATSRDGTLVSETQYF. DNA for the CDR3: TGTGCCACCAGCAGAGACGGCACTCTAGTGAGCGAGACCCAGTACTTC.

CDR3 DNA sequence: TGCAGTGCAGACGGGGGATCCCTCCACTTT. It codes for CSADGGSLHF. The chain uses TRBV20-1 and TRBJ1-6, with D maybe TRBD1 (5 bases). The CDR3 totals 10 residues. The germline V gene encodes CDR1 DFQATT and CDR2 SNEGSKA (reference sequence). The V end was cut by 6 bases, the J end by 14 bases, with 11 bases between.

The chain couples TRBV11-2 to TRBJ1-2; 7 bases fit TRBD1. Unmatched junction bases numbered 2, after V lost 0 bases and J lost 1 base. CDR3 length: 15 amino acids. In germline, CDR1 is SGHAT, CDR2 FQNNGV. The CDR3 nucleotides read TGTGCCAGCAGCTTAGAGACAGGGTTTAACTATGGCTACACCTTC. This gives the protein CASSLETGFNYGYTF.

This clone appeared a single time. The chain links TRBV28 to TRBJ1-1; D remains unclear. V lost 9 bases, J lost 5 bases, and 13 bases lay in between. Germline CDR1 is MDHEN and CDR2 is SYDVKM. The CDR3 length is 12 residues. CDR3 sequence (DNA): TGTGCCAGTAACGGGTTTAGGACTGAAGCTTTCTTT. It is translated as CASNGFRTEAFF.

The gene calls are TRBV6-6 and TRBJ1-3; 7 positions match TRBD1. This CDR3 is built from 15 residues. In germline, CDR1 is MNHNY, CDR2 SVGAGI (reference sequence). V trimming: 8 bases; J trimming: 2 bases; junction bases outside the gene matches: 9. The CDR3 DNA reads TGTGCCAGCGAACAAGACAGGGTCACTGGAAACACCATATATTTT. It translates to CASEQDRVTGNTIYF.

V usage is TRBV5-5 and J usage is TRBJ2-7, with 8 bases identical to TRBD1. Germline lookup yields CDR1 SGHKS and CDR2 YYEKEE (reference sequence). The CDR3 consists of 15 residues. The V gene end was trimmed by 0 bases and the J gene end by 2 bases; junction bases not matched to a gene: 4. The CDR3 DNA sequence: TGTGCCAGCAGCTTGGTAGGACAGGGAGCCTACGAGCAGTACTTC. Encoded protein: CASSLVGQGAYEQYF.

The chain uses TRBV28 and TRBJ2-3; the D gene is possibly TRBD2 (5 bases). V was shortened by 5 bases and J by 3 bases, with 12 bases between the two germline ends. The CDR3 extends over 14 amino acids. From germline, CDR1 is MDHEN and CDR2 SYDVKM. The CDR3 reads CASSIGGSTDTQYF. DNA of the CDR3: TGTGCCAGCAGTATCGGAGGCTCAACAGATACGCAGTATTTT.

The rearrangement joins TRBV4-3 to TRBJ1-5; perhaps TRBD1 as D (6 bases). CDR3 size: 14 residues. The V end was cut by 1 base, the J end by 4 bases, with 8 bases between. The germline CDR1 and CDR2 sequences are LGHNA and YSLEER. CDR3: CASSQGTGNQPQHF. The CDR3 nucleotides are TGCGCCAGCAGCCAAGGAACAGGGAATCAGCCCCAGCATTTT.

This clone was seen only once. As DNA, the CDR3 is TGTGCCAGCAGTTACTCGTTCGCGGGAGGGTCGGAGACCCAGTACTTC. This gives the protein CASSYSFAGGSETQYF. This rearrangement joins TRBV6-6 to TRBJ2-5; 9 bases agree with TRBD2. V was clipped by 0 bases and J by 5 bases; unmatched bases: 7. The CDR3 contains 16 residues. The germline gives CDR1 MNHNY, CDR2 SVGAGI (reference sequence).

This chain uses TRBV2 with TRBJ2-5, with TRBD1 matching 8 bases. Per germline, CDR1 SNHLY and CDR2 FYNNEI. This CDR3 has 14 residues. After removal of 6 bases from V and 4 bases from J, the junction contained 7 bases not matched to a gene. This CDR3 reads CASRATGVRETQYF. The CDR3 DNA follows: TGTGCCAGCAGAGCGACAGGGGTAAGAGAGACCCAGTACTTC.

The chain combines TRBV6-5 with TRBJ1-2, with 9 bases identical to TRBD1. V lost 5 bases to trimming and J lost 6 bases; unmatched junction nucleotides: 10. The V gene's germline CDR1 is MNHEY and CDR2 SVGAGI. There are 15 residues in the CDR3. This CDR3 is CASSPQQGARNGYTF. In nucleotides, the CDR3 is TGTGCCAGCAGTCCTCAACAGGGGGCGCGTAATGGCTACACCTTC.

The V and J genes are TRBV27 and TRBJ1-3, with D possibly TRBD1 on 5 matching bases. The CDR3 has 13 amino acids. CDR1 and CDR2 (germline): MNHEY, SMNVEV (reference sequence). Trimming stripped 4 bases from V and 4 bases from J, with 8 bases between. In DNA, the CDR3 is TGTGCCAGCAGTTCAGGGCCAGGAAACACCATATATTTT. Translated: CASSSGPGNTIYF.

This chain links TRBV6-6 with TRBJ2-3, with TRBD2 identical over 7 bases. The V and J ends lost 4 bases and 2 bases, in that order; junction bases with no gene match: 3. From germline, CDR1 is MNHNY and CDR2 SVGAGI (reference sequence). CDR3 length: 14 amino acids. The CDR3 nucleotides read TGTGCCAGCAGTTCTAGCGGATTCACAGATACGCAGTATTTT. It codes for CASSSSGFTDTQYF.

The chain is built from TRBV7-2 and TRBJ1-1, with a possible D match to TRBD1 (6 bases). V dropped 6 bases and J dropped 6 bases, with 14 bases sitting between them. Germline V gene data show CDR1 as SGHTA and CDR2 as FQGNSA. This CDR3 has 13 residues. CDR3 residues: CASRGQGLAEAFF. The DNA for the CDR3 is TGTGCCAGCAGAGGTCAGGGGTTGGCTGAAGCTTTCTTT.

The chain joins TRBV4-3 to TRBJ1-3; D gene uncertain. CDR3 length equals 16 residues. Germline V gives CDR1 LGHNA, CDR2 YSLEER. V lost 0 bases, J lost 7 bases, and 16 bases lay in between. The chain's CDR3 is CASSQDRELGVNTIYF. The CDR3 region has the DNA TGCGCCAGCAGCCAAGATCGGGAACTAGGAGTTAACACCATATATTTT.

The chain combines TRBV4-3 with TRBJ1-2; no definite D call. V lost 1 base to trimming and J lost 4 bases, with 19 bases between them. Germline CDR1 and CDR2: LGHNA and YSLEER. The CDR3 is 17 residues long. In DNA, the CDR3 is TGCGCCAGCAGCCAAGTTCTAGGACTTGCCTATAGCTATGGCTACACCTTC. It translates to CASSQVLGLAYSYGYTF.

The gene calls are TRBV5-4 and TRBJ1-1, with 9 positions matching TRBD1. This CDR3 is built from 14 residues. V shed 4 bases and J 5 bases; nucleotides not matched to a gene: 6. The germline CDR1 and CDR2 sequences are SGHNT and YYREEE (reference sequence). Written as DNA, the CDR3 is TGTGCCAGCAGCCAAACAGGGGGCGTAACTGAAGCTTTCTTT. Its protein product is CASSQTGGVTEAFF.

The V call is TRBV5-1, the J call TRBJ2-3, with 11 bases identical to TRBD1. CDR3 length: 16 amino acids. J gave up 4 bases and V 2 bases, and 6 bases lay outside the gene matches. The germline V gene encodes CDR1 SGHRS and CDR2 YFSETQ. The CDR3 protein is CASSFTGQGAADTQYF. The CDR3 coding sequence is TGCGCCAGCAGCTTTACCGGACAGGGGGCGGCAGATACGCAGTATTTT. Variable domain in full (rest from reference TRBV5-1 and TRBJ2-3): KAGVTQTPRYLIKTRGQQVTLSCSPISGHRSVSWYQQTPGQGLQFLFEYFSETQRNKGNFPGRFSGRQFSNSRSEMNVSTLELGDSALYLCASSFTGQGAADTQYFGPGTRLTVL.

This chain links TRBV11-3 with TRBJ2-7, with D possibly matching TRBD1 (7 bases). CDR3 length: 15 amino acids. The germline CDR1 and CDR2 sequences are SGHNT and YENEEA. V shed 5 bases and J shed 3 bases, with 17 bases lying between them. The CDR3 sequence: CASSAGTDHLYEQYF. In nucleotides, the CDR3 is TGTGCCAGCAGCGCGGGGACAGACCACCTCTACGAGCAGTACTTC.

The chain carries TRBV6-6 and TRBJ2-5; weak D call: TRBD1 (5 bases). The CDR3 sequence is 14 residues long. The germline CDR1 and CDR2 sequences are MNHNY and SVGAGI (reference sequence). V lost 6 bases and J 0 bases, leaving 11 bases between the germline ends. The CDR3, as DNA: TGTGCCAGCAGGATGTCAGGGTACCAAGAGACCCAGTACTTC. The encoded protein is CASRMSGYQETQYF.

This chain links TRBV5-8 with TRBJ1-2; the match to TRBD1 covers 12 bases. CDR1 and CDR2 (germline): SGHTS, YDEGEE. V was clipped by 4 bases and J by 7 bases; unmatched bases: 8. The CDR3 spans 15 residues. The CDR3 reads CASSAPGQGAFGYTF. The CDR3 bases are TGTGCCAGCAGCGCCCCGGGACAGGGGGCGTTTGGCTACACCTTC.

The V gene is TRBV21-1, the J gene TRBJ1-5; the table assigns TRBD1, which was not confirmed against the DNA. TRBV21-1 is marked as a pseudogene. The CDR3 is 15 amino acids. CDR3 sequence: CASSPGQGPYQPQHF. In DNA, the CDR3 is TGTGCCAGCAGCCCAGGACAGGGCCCCTATCAGCCCCAGCATTTT.

This chain uses TRBV10-3 with TRBJ1-4; D perhaps matches TRBD1 (5 bases). CDR1 ENHRY and CDR2 SYGVKD come from the germline V gene. The CDR3 runs 14 residues. Trimming pared 4 bases from V and 7 bases from J, leaving 13 bases between. The CDR3 sequence is CAISVSQGGEKLFF. The CDR3 nucleotides are TGTGCCATCAGTGTGTCGCAGGGTGGTGAAAAACTGTTTTTT.

The rearrangement uses TRBV28 and TRBJ1-1, with 7 positions matching TRBD1. V dropped 4 bases and J dropped 4; count of bases not matched to a gene: 9. The length of the CDR3 is 15 residues. Germline V lookup: CDR1 MDHEN, CDR2 SYDVKM. The CDR3 sequence is CASSYRQGRVTEAFF. For the CDR3, the DNA is TGTGCCAGCAGTTATCGACAGGGTAGGGTCACTGAAGCTTTCTTT.

V is TRBV29-1 and J is TRBJ2-3; no reliable D call. Germline V gives CDR1 SQVTM, CDR2 ANQGSEA. The CDR3 covers 11 residues. Trimming left V 6 bases short and J 2 bases short, with 6 bases between. The CDR3 loop is CSVRYTDTQYF. DNA of the CDR3: TGCAGCGTGCGTTACACAGATACGCAGTATTTT.